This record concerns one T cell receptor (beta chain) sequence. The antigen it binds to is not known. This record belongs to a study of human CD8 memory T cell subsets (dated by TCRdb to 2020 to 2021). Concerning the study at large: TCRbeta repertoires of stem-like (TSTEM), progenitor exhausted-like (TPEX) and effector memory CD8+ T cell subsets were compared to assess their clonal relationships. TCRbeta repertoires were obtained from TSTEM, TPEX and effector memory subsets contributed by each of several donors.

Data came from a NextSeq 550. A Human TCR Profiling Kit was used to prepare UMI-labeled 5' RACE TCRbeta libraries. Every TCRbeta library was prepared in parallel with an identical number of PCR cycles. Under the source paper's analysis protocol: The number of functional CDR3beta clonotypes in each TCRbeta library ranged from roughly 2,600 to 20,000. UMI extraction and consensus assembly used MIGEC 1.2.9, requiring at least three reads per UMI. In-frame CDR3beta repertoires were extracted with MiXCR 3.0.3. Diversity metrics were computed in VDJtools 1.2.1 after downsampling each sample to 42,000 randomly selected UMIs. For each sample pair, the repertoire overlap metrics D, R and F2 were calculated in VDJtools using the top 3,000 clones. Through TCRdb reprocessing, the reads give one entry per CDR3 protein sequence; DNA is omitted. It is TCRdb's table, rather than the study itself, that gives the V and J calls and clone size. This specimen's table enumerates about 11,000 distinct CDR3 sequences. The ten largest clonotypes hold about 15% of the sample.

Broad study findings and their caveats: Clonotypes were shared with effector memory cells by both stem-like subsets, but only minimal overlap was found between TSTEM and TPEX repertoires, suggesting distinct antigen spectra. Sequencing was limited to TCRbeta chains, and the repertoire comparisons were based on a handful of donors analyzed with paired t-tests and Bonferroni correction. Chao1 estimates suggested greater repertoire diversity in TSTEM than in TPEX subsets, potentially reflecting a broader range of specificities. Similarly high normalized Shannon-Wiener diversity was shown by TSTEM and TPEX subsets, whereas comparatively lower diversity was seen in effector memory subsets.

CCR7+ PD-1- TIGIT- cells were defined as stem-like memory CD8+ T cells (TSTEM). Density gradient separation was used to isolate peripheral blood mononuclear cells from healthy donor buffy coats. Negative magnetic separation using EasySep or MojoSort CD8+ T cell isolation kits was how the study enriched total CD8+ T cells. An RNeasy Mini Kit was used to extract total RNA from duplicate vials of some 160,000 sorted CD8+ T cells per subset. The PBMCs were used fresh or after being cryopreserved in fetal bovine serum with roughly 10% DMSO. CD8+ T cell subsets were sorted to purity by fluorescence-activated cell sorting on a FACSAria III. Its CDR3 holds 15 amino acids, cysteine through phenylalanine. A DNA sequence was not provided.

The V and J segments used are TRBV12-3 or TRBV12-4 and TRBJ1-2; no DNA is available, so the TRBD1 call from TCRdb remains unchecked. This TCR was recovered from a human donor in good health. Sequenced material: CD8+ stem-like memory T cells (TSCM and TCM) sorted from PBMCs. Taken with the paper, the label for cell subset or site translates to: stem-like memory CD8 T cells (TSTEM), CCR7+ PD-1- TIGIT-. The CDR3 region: CASTPRTGANYGYTF.